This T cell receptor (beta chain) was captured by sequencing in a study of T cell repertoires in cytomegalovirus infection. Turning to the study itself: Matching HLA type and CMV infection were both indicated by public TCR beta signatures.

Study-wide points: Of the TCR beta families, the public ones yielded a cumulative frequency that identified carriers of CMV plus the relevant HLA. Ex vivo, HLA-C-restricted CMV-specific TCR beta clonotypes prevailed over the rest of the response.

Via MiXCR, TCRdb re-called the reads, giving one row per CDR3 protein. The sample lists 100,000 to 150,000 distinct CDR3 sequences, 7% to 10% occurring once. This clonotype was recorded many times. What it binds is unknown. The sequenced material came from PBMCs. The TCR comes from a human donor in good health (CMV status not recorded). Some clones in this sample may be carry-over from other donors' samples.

The CDR3: CASSPGGNTEAFF. The CDR3 nucleotides are TGTGCCAGCAGCCCGGGCGGGAACACTGAAGCTTTCTTT. This chain connects TRBV7-6 to TRBJ1-1; no firm D call. This CDR3 has 13 amino acids. Trimming took off 5 bases at V and 1 base at J, with 8 bases between the two ends. The germline V gene has CDR1 SGHVS and CDR2 FNYEAQ.